This TCR beta chain came from a study of shared clonotypes between healthy human individuals. V gave up 5 bases and J gave up 5 bases; unmatched junction bases: 14. CDR3 length: 16 residues. CDR1 is GTSNPN and CDR2 is SVGIG in the germline V gene (reference sequence). At deep level, the assay was performed. Method: immunoSEQ multiplex PCR; TCRdb's copy keeps in-frame clones and lacks some. This sample carries about 2.2 million clones, around 95% of them seen once, and the ten largest clones take under 2%. Positively selected for CCR7, the CD45RO-negative cells used as naive CD8 cells excluded terminally differentiated effector memory CD45RA+ cells.

The sample taken for sequencing was naive CD8+ T cells from PBMCs. The clonotype comes from a man in his late teens or twenties in good health. Some clones in this sample may be carry-over from other donors' samples. The V call is TRBV30, the J call TRBJ1-2; TRBD1 aligns across 10 bases. The CDR3 DNA reads TGTGCCTGGGCCCGGACAGGGGGACGGGGACTATATGGCTACACCTTC. Translated: CAWARTGGRGLYGYTF. Looking up the rest from reference TRBV30 and TRBJ1-2 gives the full variable domain: SQTIHQWPATLVQPVGSPLSLECTVEGTSNPNLYWYRQAAGRGLQLLFYSVGIGQISSEVPQNLSASRPQDRQFILSSKKLLLSDSGFYLCAWARTGGRGLYGYTFGSGTRLTVV.